The 18 T cell receptor beta chains presented below share a single source sample, sequenced in a study of blood T cell repertoires in COVID-19 (dated by TCRdb to 2018 to 2021). The method was the immunoSEQ multiplex PCR assay. The clones in this table, taken by TCRdb from immuneACCESS, are in-frame only. Not every clone is retained; where verified, under half of the shortfall comes from an unresolved V gene, and the cause of the rest is unknown. For this sample there are 250,000 to 350,000 clones; approximately 87% appear just once. Jointly, the top ten make up roughly 2.9% of the sample. Input material: peripheral blood. The origin of the receptors is a woman between 25 and 40 years old with COVID-19, enrolled during active disease.

This clone appeared once. The gene calls are TRBV7-9 and TRBJ2-2; the D is unclear. Germline CDR1 is SEHNR and CDR2 is FQNEAQ (reference sequence). CDR3 length: 14 amino acids. The V gene lost 3 bases and the J gene lost 2 bases, with 7 bases spanning the gap. In nucleotides, the CDR3 is TGTGCCAGCAGCTTTTCGGTCAACACCGGGGAGCTGTTTTTT. This sequence encodes CASSFSVNTGELFF.

This sequence joins TRBV28 and TRBJ2-7; 9 nucleotides match TRBD1. Germline V CDR1 and CDR2: MDHEN, SYDVKM. The CDR3 loop spans 20 amino acids. Trimming took 5 bases from V and 2 from J; bases not matched to a gene: 22. This CDR3 is CASSKAWGLLPDRGTYEQYF. In DNA, the CDR3 is TGTGCCAGCAGTAAGGCTTGGGGGCTCCTCCCGGACAGGGGAACCTACGAGCAGTACTTC.

The chain couples TRBV11-3 to TRBJ2-1; 10 positions match TRBD1. Germline V lookup: CDR1 SGHNT, CDR2 YENEEA. With 4 bases clipped from V and 9 bases from J, the junction kept 9 bases outside the gene matches. The CDR3 length is 15 residues. The DNA for the CDR3 is TGTGCCAGCAGCTCGTCGGGGACAGGGGACAGTGAGCAGTTCTTC. This gives the protein CASSSSGTGDSEQFF.

V and J are TRBV27 and TRBJ2-7, with D maybe TRBD2 (6 bases). V was cut by 6 bases and J by 7 bases, with 16 bases left in between. CDR3 size: 13 residues. From germline, CDR1 is MNHEY and CDR2 SMNVEV (reference sequence). In nucleotides, the CDR3 is TGTGCCAGCAGACTTGGACTGGGGGGAGAGCAGTACTTC. This gives the protein CASRLGLGGEQYF.

The chain carries TRBV18 and TRBJ2-7; 9 bases line up with TRBD2. CDR1 and CDR2 from the germline V gene are KGHSH and LQKENI. The V segment lost 2 bases and the J segment 4 bases; nucleotides outside the gene matches: 6. This CDR3 contains 15 residues. CDR3 sequence: CASSPELAGMYEQYF. The CDR3, as DNA: TGTGCCAGCTCACCAGAGCTAGCGGGGATGTACGAGCAGTACTTC. Complete variable domain (other parts from reference TRBV18 and TRBJ2-7): NAGVMQNPRHLVRRRGQEARLRCSPMKGHSHVYWYRQLPEEGLKFMVYLQKENIIDESGMPKERFSAEFPKEGPSILRIQQVVRGDSAAYFCASSPELAGMYEQYFGPGTRLTVT.

The rearrangement links TRBV9 to TRBJ2-2, with D perhaps TRBD1 (5 bases). The CDR3 has 14 residues. V was trimmed by 4 bases and J by 4 bases, leaving 11 bases between them. Germline values: CDR1 SGDLS, CDR2 YYNGEE. As DNA, the CDR3 is TGTGCCAGCAGCTCCCGACAGTCCACCGGGGAGCTGTTTTTT. Translated, it gives CASSSRQSTGELFF.

The genes are TRBV18 and TRBJ1-1; D is undetermined. Trimming took off 5 bases at V and 2 bases at J, with 12 bases between the two ends. Germline values: CDR1 KGHSH, CDR2 LQKENI. This CDR3 spans 14 amino acids. In nucleotides, the CDR3 is TGTGCCAGCTCATCAAGACGGGGAAACACTGAAGCTTTCTTT. Translated, it gives CASSSRRGNTEAFF.

V and J are TRBV19 and TRBJ2-2, with D tentatively TRBD1 (6 bases). The germline V gene has CDR1 LNHDA and CDR2 SQIVND (reference sequence). CDR3 size: 15 residues. Trimming took 3 bases from V and 0 from J, leaving 8 bases between them. CDR3 sequence reads: CASSIRTANTGELFF. CDR3 in DNA: TGTGCCAGTAGTATTCGGACAGCGAACACCGGGGAGCTGTTTTTT.

This clone has a single count. CDR3 sequence (DNA): TGTGCCAGCAGTTTAAATGCAAGGGCTAGCGGGACAGCCGGGGAGCTGTTTTTT. This gives the protein CASSLNARASGTAGELFF. This chain uses TRBV27 with TRBJ2-2; 9 positions agree with TRBD2. Germline CDR1 and CDR2: MNHEY and SMNVEV (reference sequence). The V and J ends lost 2 bases and 6 bases, in that order; junction bases with no gene match: 13. The CDR3 runs to 18 residues.

This chain joins TRBV7-2 and TRBJ1-2, with D perhaps matching TRBD1 (6 bases). The CDR3 sequence is 14 residues long. The V end lost 5 bases, the J end lost 2 bases, and 12 bases lay between the germline ends. CDR1 and CDR2 from the germline V gene are SGHTA and FQGNSA. CDR3 DNA: TGTGCCAGCAGCCTTTCAGGGACAAACTATGGCTACACCTTC. It encodes CASSLSGTNYGYTF.

The chain recombines TRBV7-2 with TRBJ1-4; D is perhaps TRBD1 (5 bases). The V end lost 5 bases, the J end lost 0 bases, and 10 bases lay between the germline ends. The germline V gene encodes CDR1 SGHTA and CDR2 FQGNSA. The CDR3 spans 15 residues. The CDR3 is CASSIDSSTNEKLFF. CDR3 DNA: TGTGCCAGCAGCATCGACAGTTCAACTAATGAAAAACTGTTTTTT.

The chain combines TRBV6-5 with TRBJ2-7, with TRBD1 matching over 8 bases. Germline V CDR1 and CDR2: MNHEY, SVGAGI. CDR3 length equals 15 residues. After removal of 0 bases from V and 4 bases from J, the junction contained 5 bases not matched to a gene. Here the CDR3 reads CASSYSLTGAYEQYF. The CDR3 DNA is TGTGCCAGCAGTTACTCGTTGACAGGGGCTTACGAGCAGTACTTC.

The chain combines TRBV3-1 (or the pseudogene TRBV3-2) with TRBJ2-7; D not certain. V shed 0 bases and J shed 5 bases, with 8 bases lying between them. Germline CDR1 is LGHDT and CDR2 is YNNKEL (reference sequence). The CDR3 length is 13 residues. Here the CDR3 DNA reads TGTGCCAGCAGCCAAGATGCGGTCGACGAGCAGTACTTC. Translating gives CASSQDAVDEQYF.

This chain connects TRBV5-1 to TRBJ1-4; 7 nucleotides match TRBD1. The junction had 2 bases not matched to a gene; V was cut back by 2 bases and J by 4 bases. Per the germline V gene, CDR1 is SGHRS and CDR2 is YFSETQ. CDR3 length equals 14 residues. The CDR3 sequence: CASSFGQVNEKLFF. CDR3 nucleotide sequence: TGCGCCAGCAGCTTCGGACAGGTTAATGAAAAACTGTTTTTT.

The rearrangement uses TRBV11-1 and TRBJ1-1; TRBD1 agrees at 7 bases. CDR3 length: 14 residues. Germline loops: CDR1 SGHAT, CDR2 FQDESV (reference sequence). V dropped 2 bases and J dropped 5; count of bases not matched to a gene: 5. CDR3 region: CASSLSSRGTEAFF. The DNA of the CDR3 is TGTGCCAGCAGCTTATCTAGCAGGGGGACTGAAGCTTTCTTT.

The gene calls are TRBV19 and TRBJ2-1, with D perhaps matching TRBD1 (5 bases). Trimming stripped 4 bases from V and 4 bases from J, with 11 bases between. Germline V gene sequence: CDR1 LNHDA, CDR2 SQIVND (reference sequence). This CDR3 contains 14 residues. CDR3 nucleotide sequence: TGTGCCAGTAGTACCTACAGGACGTACAATGAGCAGTTCTTC. Translation: CASSTYRTYNEQFF.

The rearrangement joins TRBV5-6 to TRBJ1-2; 9 bases are a match to TRBD1. V lost 2 bases to trimming and J lost 8 bases; unmatched junction nucleotides: 4. The germline gives CDR1 SGHDT, CDR2 YYEEEE. This CDR3 spans 13 amino acids. CDR3 amino acids: CASSLQGARGYTF. The CDR3 DNA sequence: TGTGCCAGCAGCTTACAGGGGGCGCGGGGCTACACCTTC. The variable domain in full, completed from reference TRBV5-6 and TRBJ1-2, reads DAGVTQSPTHLIKTRGQQVTLRCSPKSGHDTVSWYQQALGQGPQFIFQYYEEEERQRGNFPDRFSGHQFPNYSSELNVNALLLGDSALYLCASSLQGARGYTFGSGTRLTVV.

The rearrangement uses TRBV2 and TRBJ2-3; 7 bases agree with TRBD2. The V gene's germline CDR1 is SNHLY and CDR2 FYNNEI. V was clipped by 0 bases and J by 0 bases; unmatched bases: 15. CDR3 length: 20 residues. The CDR3 nucleotides are TGTGCCAGCAGTGAAGCGCCTCTTCTAGCGGTCGTACCTAGCACAGATACGCAGTATTTT. Amino acids: CASSEAPLLAVVPSTDTQYF.